This entry is about one T cell receptor (beta chain). V lost 2 bases and J lost 10, with 7 bases in between. This CDR3 has 10 residues. Germline lookup yields CDR1 SQVTM and CDR2 ANQGSEA. This sample was included in a study of blood T cell repertoires in COVID-19. About the research overall: The United States, Italy and Spain supplied acute and convalescent COVID-19 samples. From T cells, B-cell-depleted T cells, or PBMCs came the material, which was cDNA or gDNA.

Original handling: Estimated nucleated cell counts came from reference gene primer amplification. The repertoire was sequenced with immunoSEQ multiplex PCR; TCRdb's copy has only in-frame clones and lacks some. V and J calls and clone size are copied from that table; D and trimming were computed from the DNA. Among a few hundred thousand clones listed, about 90% were seen once. This TCR derives from a man in his forties with acute or convalescent COVID-19. The gene calls are TRBV29-1 and TRBJ2-3; D gene ambiguous. The sequenced material came from peripheral blood. The CDR3 DNA reads TGCAGCGTTGAAAGAGGTCCGCAGTATTTT. The encoded protein is CSVERGPQYF.